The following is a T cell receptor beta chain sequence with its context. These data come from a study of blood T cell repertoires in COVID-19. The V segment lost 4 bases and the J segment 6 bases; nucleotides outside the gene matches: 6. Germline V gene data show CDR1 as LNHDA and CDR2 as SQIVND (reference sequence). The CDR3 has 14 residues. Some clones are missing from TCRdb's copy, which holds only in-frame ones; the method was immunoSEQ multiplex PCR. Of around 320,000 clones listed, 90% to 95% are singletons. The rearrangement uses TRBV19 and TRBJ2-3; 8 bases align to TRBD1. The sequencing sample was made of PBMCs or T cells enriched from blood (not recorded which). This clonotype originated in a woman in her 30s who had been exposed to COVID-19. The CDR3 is CASSRDRDRDTQYF. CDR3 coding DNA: TGTGCCAGTAGTAGGGACCGGGACAGGGATACGCAGTATTTT.